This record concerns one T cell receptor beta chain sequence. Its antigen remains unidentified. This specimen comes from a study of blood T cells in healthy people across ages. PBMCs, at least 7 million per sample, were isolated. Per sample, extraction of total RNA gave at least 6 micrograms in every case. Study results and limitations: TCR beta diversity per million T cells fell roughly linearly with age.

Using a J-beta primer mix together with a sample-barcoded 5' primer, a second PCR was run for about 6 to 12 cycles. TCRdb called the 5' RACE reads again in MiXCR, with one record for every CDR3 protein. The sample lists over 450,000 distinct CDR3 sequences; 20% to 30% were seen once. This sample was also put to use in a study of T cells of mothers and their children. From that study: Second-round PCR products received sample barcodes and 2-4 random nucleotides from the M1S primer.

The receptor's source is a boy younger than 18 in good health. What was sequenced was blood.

CDR3 sequence (DNA): TGCAGTGCCATTAACCGACTAGCGGGAGGGCACGAGCAGTACTTC. It is translated as CSAINRLAGGHEQYF. This chain joins TRBV20-1 and TRBJ2-5, with 14 nucleotides matching TRBD2. The J call is uncertain, as TRBJ2-7 better fits the DNA end. The CDR3 extends over 15 amino acids. Per the germline V gene, CDR1 is DFQATT and CDR2 is SNEGSKA (reference sequence).